This entry describes one T cell receptor (beta chain). In the study's own analysis: Counts of nucleated cells, estimated from reference gene primer amplification, were obtained. The data were produced by immunoSEQ multiplex PCR, yet TCRdb's version contains in-frame clones alone and is incomplete. D and trimming were read from the DNA, whereas the V and J calls and clone size are those reported in that table. Among 60,000 to 80,000 clones listed, about 89% were seen once. These data belong to a study of blood T cell repertoires in COVID-19. Overall study context: Acute and convalescent COVID-19 specimens originated in the United States, Italy and Spain. PBMCs, B-cell-depleted T cells, or T cells provided the cDNA or gDNA that made up the material.

The V gene lost 6 bases and the J gene lost 5 bases, with 7 bases spanning the gap. This CDR3 is built from 11 residues. Germline values: CDR1 MDHEN, CDR2 SYDVKM. This TCR was sampled from a man aged 55 to 70 with acute or convalescent COVID-19. Sample: peripheral blood. This rearrangement joins TRBV28 to TRBJ1-2, with unresolved D. The CDR3 bases are TGTGCCAGCAGCATGAGTTATGGCTACACCTTC. Translating it yields CASSMSYGYTF.